The source of this T cell receptor beta chain is a study of blood T cell repertoires in COVID-19. Overall study context: Researchers got acute and convalescent COVID-19 samples from the United States, Italy and Spain. From T cells, B-cell-depleted T cells, or PBMCs came the material, which was cDNA or gDNA.

CDR1 is LGHDT, CDR2 YNNKEL, per germline (reference sequence). The CDR3 extends over 14 amino acids. The V and J ends lost 4 bases and 0 bases respectively, with 7 bases between them. The assay was immunoSEQ multiplex PCR, and TCRdb's table has in-frame clones only and misses some. This table holds 140,000 or so clones, more than 80% found once. The specimen sequenced was peripheral blood. The sequence came from an elderly woman with acute or convalescent COVID-19. The rearrangement links TRBV3-1 (or the pseudogene TRBV3-2) to TRBJ1-5, with D uncertain. The CDR3 sequence: CASSLSHSNQPQHF. The CDR3 DNA is TGTGCCAGCAGCCTGAGTCATAGCAATCAGCCCCAGCATTTT.